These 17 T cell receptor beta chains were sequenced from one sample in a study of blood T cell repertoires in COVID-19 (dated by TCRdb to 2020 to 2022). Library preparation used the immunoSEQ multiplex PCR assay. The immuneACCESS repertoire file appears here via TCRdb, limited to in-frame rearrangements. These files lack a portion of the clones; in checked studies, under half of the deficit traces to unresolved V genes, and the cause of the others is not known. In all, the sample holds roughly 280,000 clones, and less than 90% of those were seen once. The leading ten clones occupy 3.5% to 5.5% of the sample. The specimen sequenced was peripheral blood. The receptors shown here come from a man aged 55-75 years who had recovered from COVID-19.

The CDR3 DNA follows: TGTGCCAGCACTGTGGCACCTAGCACAGATACGCAGTATTTT. It is translated as CASTVAPSTDTQYF. The rearrangement uses TRBV28 and TRBJ2-3; D not certain. V lost 7 bases and J lost 0, with 11 bases in between. The germline CDR1 and CDR2 sequences are MDHEN and SYDVKM. This CDR3 region has 14 residues. Looking up the rest from reference TRBV28 and TRBJ2-3 gives the full variable domain: DVKVTQSSRYLVKRTGEKVFLECVQDMDHENMFWYRQDPGLGLRLIYFSYDVKMKEKGDIPEGYSVSREKKERFSLILESASTNQTSMYLCASTVAPSTDTQYFGPGTRLTVL.

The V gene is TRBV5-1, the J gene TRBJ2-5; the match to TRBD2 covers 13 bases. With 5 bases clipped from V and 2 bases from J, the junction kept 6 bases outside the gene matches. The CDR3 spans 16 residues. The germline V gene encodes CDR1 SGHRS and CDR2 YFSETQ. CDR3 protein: CASRRTSGSGQETQYF. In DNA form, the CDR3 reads TGCGCCAGCAGGCGGACTAGCGGGAGTGGTCAAGAGACCCAGTACTTC.

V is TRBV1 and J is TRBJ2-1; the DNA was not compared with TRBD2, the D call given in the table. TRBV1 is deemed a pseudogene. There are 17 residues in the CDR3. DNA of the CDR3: TGCACCAGCAGCTTTGCCCTAGCGGGAGGCAAAATCAATGAGCAGTTCTTC. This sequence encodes CTSSFALAGGKINEQFF.

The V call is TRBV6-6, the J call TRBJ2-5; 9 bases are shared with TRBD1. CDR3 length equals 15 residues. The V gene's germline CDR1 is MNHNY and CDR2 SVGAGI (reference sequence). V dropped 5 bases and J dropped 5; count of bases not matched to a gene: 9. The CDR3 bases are TGTGCCAGCAGTCCCGCTGGACAGGGGAGGGAGACCCAGTACTTC. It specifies CASSPAGQGRETQYF.

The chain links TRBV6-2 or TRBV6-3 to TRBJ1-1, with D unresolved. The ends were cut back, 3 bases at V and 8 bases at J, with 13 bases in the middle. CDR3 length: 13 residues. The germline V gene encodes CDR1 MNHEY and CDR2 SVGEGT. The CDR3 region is CASSYRRSQEAFF. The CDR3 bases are TGTGCCAGCAGTTATCGTCGTTCTCAGGAAGCTTTCTTT.

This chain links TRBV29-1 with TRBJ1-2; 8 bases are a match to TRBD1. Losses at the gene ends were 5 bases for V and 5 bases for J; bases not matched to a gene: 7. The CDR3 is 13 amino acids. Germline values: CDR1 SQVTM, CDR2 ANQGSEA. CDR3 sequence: CSVSDREEYGYTF. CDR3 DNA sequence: TGCAGCGTTTCGGACAGGGAGGAGTATGGCTACACCTTC. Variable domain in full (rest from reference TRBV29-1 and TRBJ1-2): SAVISQKPSRDICQRGTSLTIQCQVDSQVTMMFWYRQQPGQSLTLIATANQGSEATYESGFVIDKFPISRPNLTFSTLTVSNMSPEDSSIYLCSVSDREEYGYTFGSGTRLTVV.

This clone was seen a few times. The CDR3 protein is CASNPGQTYGYTF. CDR3 nucleotide sequence: TGTGCCAGCAATCCGGGACAGACCTATGGCTACACCTTC. The V and J genes are TRBV28 and TRBJ1-2, with 7 bases lining up with TRBD1. Germline CDR1 is MDHEN and CDR2 is SYDVKM. J lost 4 bases, V lost 7 bases, and 6 bases had no gene match. The length of the CDR3 is 13 residues.

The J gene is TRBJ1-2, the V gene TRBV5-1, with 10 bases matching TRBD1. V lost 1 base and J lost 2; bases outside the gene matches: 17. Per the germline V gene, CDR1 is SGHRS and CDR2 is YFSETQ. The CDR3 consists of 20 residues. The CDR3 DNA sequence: TGCGCCAGCAGCTTGTCGATTGGGGGACAGGGGCGATTGATAAACTATGGCTACACCTTC. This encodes CASSLSIGGQGRLINYGYTF.

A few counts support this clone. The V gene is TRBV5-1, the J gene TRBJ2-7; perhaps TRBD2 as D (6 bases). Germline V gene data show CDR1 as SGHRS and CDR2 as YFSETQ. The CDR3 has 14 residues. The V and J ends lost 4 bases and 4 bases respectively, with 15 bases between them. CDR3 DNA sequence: TGCGCCAGCAGCCTTGAGGGGCGGGATTACGAGCAGTACTTC. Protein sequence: CASSLEGRDYEQYF.

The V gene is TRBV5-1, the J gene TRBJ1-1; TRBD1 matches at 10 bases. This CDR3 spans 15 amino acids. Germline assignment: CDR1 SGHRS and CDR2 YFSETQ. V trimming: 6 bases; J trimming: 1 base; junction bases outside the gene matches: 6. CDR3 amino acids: CASKRDRGPNTEAFF. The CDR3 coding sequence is TGCGCCAGCAAACGGGACAGGGGACCGAACACTGAAGCTTTCTTT.

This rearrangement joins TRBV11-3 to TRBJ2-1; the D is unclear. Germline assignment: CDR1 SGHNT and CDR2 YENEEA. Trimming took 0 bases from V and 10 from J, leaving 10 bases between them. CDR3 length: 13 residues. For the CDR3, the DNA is TGTGCCAGCAGCTTAGATGGAGCGCGCGAGCAGTTCTTC. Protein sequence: CASSLDGAREQFF.

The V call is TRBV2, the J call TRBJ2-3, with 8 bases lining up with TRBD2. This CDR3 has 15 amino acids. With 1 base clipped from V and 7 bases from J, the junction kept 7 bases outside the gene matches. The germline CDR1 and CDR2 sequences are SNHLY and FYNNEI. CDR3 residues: CASSEGGLEFYTQYF. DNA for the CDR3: TGTGCCAGCAGTGAAGGGGGACTAGAATTTTATACGCAGTATTTT.

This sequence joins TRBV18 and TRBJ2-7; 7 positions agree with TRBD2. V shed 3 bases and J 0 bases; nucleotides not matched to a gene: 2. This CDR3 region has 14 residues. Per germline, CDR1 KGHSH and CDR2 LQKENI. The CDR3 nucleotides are TGTGCCAGCTCACCGGGGGGGTCCTCCTACGAGCAGTACTTC. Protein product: CASSPGGSSYEQYF.

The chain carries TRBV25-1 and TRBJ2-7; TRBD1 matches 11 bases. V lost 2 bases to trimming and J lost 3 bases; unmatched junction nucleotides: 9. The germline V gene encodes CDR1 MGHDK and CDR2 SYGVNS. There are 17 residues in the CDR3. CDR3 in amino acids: CASSETLTGQGDYEQYF. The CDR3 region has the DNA TGTGCCAGCAGTGAAACGCTGACGGGACAGGGGGACTACGAGCAGTACTTC.

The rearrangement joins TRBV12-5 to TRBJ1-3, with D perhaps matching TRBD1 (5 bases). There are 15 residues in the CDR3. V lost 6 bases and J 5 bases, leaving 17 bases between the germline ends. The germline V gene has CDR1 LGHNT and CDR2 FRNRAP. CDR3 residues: CASGPSGQRRNTIYF. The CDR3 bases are TGTGCTAGTGGCCCCTCCGGACAACGCCGAAACACCATATATTTT.

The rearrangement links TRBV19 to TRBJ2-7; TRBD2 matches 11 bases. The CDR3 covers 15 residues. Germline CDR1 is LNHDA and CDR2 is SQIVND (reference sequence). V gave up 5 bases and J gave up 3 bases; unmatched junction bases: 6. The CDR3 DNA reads TGTGCCAGTAGTGCCCCCGGGACTAGCGGCTACGAGCAGTACTTC. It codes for CASSAPGTSGYEQYF.

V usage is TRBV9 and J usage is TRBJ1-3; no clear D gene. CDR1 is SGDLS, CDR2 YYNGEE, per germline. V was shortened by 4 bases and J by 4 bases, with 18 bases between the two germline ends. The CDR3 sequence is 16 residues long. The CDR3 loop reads CASSPRVSSGGNTIYF. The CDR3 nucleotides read TGTGCCAGCAGCCCTCGGGTCAGTTCGGGGGGAAACACCATATATTTT.